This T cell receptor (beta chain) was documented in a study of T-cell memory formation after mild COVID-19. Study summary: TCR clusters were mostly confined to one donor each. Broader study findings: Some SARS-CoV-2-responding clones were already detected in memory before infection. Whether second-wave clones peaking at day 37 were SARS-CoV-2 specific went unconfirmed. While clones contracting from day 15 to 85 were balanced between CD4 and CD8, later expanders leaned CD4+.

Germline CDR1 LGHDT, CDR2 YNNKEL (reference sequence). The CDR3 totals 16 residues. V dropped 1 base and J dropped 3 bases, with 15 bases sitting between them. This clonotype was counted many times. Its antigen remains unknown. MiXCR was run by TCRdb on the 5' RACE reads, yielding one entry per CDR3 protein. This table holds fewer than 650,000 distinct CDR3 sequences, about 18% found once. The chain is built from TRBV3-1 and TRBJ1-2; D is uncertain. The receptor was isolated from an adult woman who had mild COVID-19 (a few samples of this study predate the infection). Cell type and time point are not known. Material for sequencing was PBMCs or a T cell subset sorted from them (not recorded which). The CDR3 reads CASSQGLGVSYYGYTF. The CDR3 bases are TGTGCCAGCAGCCAAGGTCTGGGTGTTTCATACTATGGCTACACCTTC.